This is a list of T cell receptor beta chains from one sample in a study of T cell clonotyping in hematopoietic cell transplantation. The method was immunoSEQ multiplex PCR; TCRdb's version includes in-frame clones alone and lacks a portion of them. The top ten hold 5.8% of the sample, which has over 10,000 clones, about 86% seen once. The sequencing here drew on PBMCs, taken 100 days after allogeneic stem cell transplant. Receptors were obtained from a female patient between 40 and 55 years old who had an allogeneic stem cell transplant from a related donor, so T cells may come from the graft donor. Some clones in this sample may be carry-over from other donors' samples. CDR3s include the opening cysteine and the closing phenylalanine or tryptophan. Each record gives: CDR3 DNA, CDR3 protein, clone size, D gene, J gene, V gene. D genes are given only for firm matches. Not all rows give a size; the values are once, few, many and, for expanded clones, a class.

TGTGCCAGCAACGGGAGGGGGACATCCTACGAGCAGTACTTC,CASNGRGTSYEQYF,NA,TRBD2,TRBJ2-7,TRBV25-1
TGTGCCAGCAGTTTATGGGGAGAGAACACTGAAGCTTTCTTT,CASSLWGENTEAFF,once,NA,TRBJ1-1,TRBV27
TGTGCCAGCAGGGGAATTGAGGCCGGGGAGCTGTTTTTT,CASRGIEAGELFF,NA,NA,TRBJ2-2,TRBV19
TGTGCCAGCAGTTACGTGCGGGGAGAAGAGTACTTC,CASSYVRGEEYF,NA,NA,TRBJ2-7,TRBV6-5
TGTGCCAGCAGTGAAGCTGGGGCCAACGTCCCGACTTTC,CASSEAGANVPTF,NA,NA,TRBJ2-6,TRBV6-1
TGTGCCATCGGGGCGGGAGATCGTAATGAGCAGTTCTTC,CAIGAGDRNEQFF,NA,TRBD2,TRBJ2-1,TRBV10-3
TGTGCCAGCCAAACAGGGACCTATGGCTACACCTTC,CASQTGTYGYTF,NA,NA,TRBJ1-2,TRBV7-3
TGCGCCAGCAGCCAAGTGGGGGGACAAGGTAAAAGCACAGATACGCAGTATTTT,CASSQVGGQGKSTDTQYF,NA,NA,TRBJ2-3,TRBV4-1
TGCAGCCTTAGGACAGGGAGGGCTGAAGCTTTCTTT,CSLRTGRAEAFF,few,TRBD1,TRBJ1-1,TRBV29-1
TGTGCCAGCAGCTTGGGTGACTCCGGGGAGCTGTTTTTT,CASSLGDSGELFF,once,NA,TRBJ2-2,TRBV5-6
TGTGCCTGGACAGATAACACTGAAGCTTTCTTT,CAWTDNTEAFF,NA,NA,TRBJ1-1,TRBV30
TGTGCCAGCAGCTTAGGTCTGGCGGTACAAGAGACCCAGTACTTC,CASSLGLAVQETQYF,NA,NA,TRBJ2-5,TRBV11-3
TGTGCCAGCAGCCAACAACAGGGGAGGGGTAATTCACCCCTCCACTTT,CASSQQQGRGNSPLHF,NA,TRBD1,TRBJ1-6,TRBV27
TGTGCCAGCAGCGTAGCTGGCCAGGGCTCTGAAGCTTTCTTT,CASSVAGQGSEAFF,NA,NA,TRBJ1-1,TRBV9
TGTGCCAGCAGCTTGCGGGGAAACACCATATATTTT,CASSLRGNTIYF,NA,NA,TRBJ1-3,TRBV11-3
TGTGCCAGCAGCCCGGAGGGGACGGTCAATGAGCAGTTCTTC,CASSPEGTVNEQFF,few,NA,TRBJ2-1,TRBV11-3
TGCAGCGTGACAGGGTTTCCCTACGAGCAGTACTTC,CSVTGFPYEQYF,NA,TRBD1,TRBJ2-7,TRBV29-1
TGTGCCAGCAGTGAATTTTGGGGTAACTACGAGCAGTACTTC,CASSEFWGNYEQYF,NA,NA,TRBJ2-7,TRBV2
TGTGCCAGCAGGGGGCAGAAGAACACCGGGGAGCTGTTTTTT,CASRGQKNTGELFF,NA,NA,TRBJ2-2,TRBV2
TGTGCCAGCAGCTTATTGAATGGAAACACCATATATTTT,CASSLLNGNTIYF,once,NA,TRBJ1-3,TRBV7-2
TGTGCCAGCAGTTCTGAGACTAGCGGGAGAAGAAATGAGCAGTTCTTC,CASSSETSGRRNEQFF,NA,TRBD2,TRBJ2-1,TRBV27
TGTGCCTGGAGGCCCGGCGGCGAGCAGTACTTC,CAWRPGGEQYF,NA,NA,TRBJ2-7,TRBV30
TGTGCCAGCAGCCGCGTGGGGGAAAAACTGTTTTTT,CASSRVGEKLFF,medium-sized,NA,TRBJ1-4,TRBV5-6
TGTGCCAGCTCCCTCCGGGACAGCAGCTCCTACGAGCAGTACTTC,CASSLRDSSSYEQYF,few,TRBD1,TRBJ2-7,TRBV9
TGCGCCAGCAGCTTGGGATCGCAGGGCAATCAGCCCCAGCATTTT,CASSLGSQGNQPQHF,few,NA,TRBJ1-5,TRBV5-1
TGTGCCTGGGCTCAAACTAATGAAAAACTGTTTTTT,CAWAQTNEKLFF,few,NA,TRBJ1-4,TRBV30
TGTGCCAGCAGTCAGTCTACTGAAGCTTTCTTT,CASSQSTEAFF,NA,NA,TRBJ1-1,TRBV14
TGTGCCAGCAGCACTTCGGCACTCGACTATGGCTACACCTTC,CASSTSALDYGYTF,NA,NA,TRBJ1-2,TRBV7-2
TGTGCCAGCAGCGGGACGTTCGGGTCAGATACGCAGTATTTT,CASSGTFGSDTQYF,NA,NA,TRBJ2-3,TRBV7-3
TGTGCCTGGAGTGTGACAGGGAGCTCCTACGAGCAGTACTTC,CAWSVTGSSYEQYF,NA,TRBD1,TRBJ2-7,TRBV30
TGTGCCTGGAGGGCTGCAACTAATGAAAAACTGTTTTTT,CAWRAATNEKLFF,NA,NA,TRBJ1-4,TRBV30
TGTGCCAGCAGCTCCCAGCCGACAGCCTGGTGGGGGGAGACCCAGTACTTC,CASSSQPTAWWGETQYF,NA,NA,TRBJ2-5,TRBV7-9
TGTGCCAGCAGCTTTCTCTCCTACAATGAGCAGTTCTTC,CASSFLSYNEQFF,NA,NA,TRBJ2-1,TRBV7-8
TGTGCCATCAGGGGAGGACAGGGGTCCTACGAGCAGTACTTC,CAIRGGQGSYEQYF,few,TRBD1,TRBJ2-7,TRBV10-3
TGCGCCAGCAGCCCGGCGGGGGATGAAAAACTGTTTTTT,CASSPAGDEKLFF,few,NA,TRBJ1-4,TRBV5-1
TGCGCCAGCAGCGCGATCAGGGGTTCCTATGGCTACACCTTC,CASSAIRGSYGYTF,NA,NA,TRBJ1-2,TRBV5-1
TGTGCCAGCAGTGGAATAGCGGAGGAAAACATTCAGTACTTC,CASSGIAEENIQYF,NA,NA,TRBJ2-4,TRBV2
TGTGCCAGCTCTCTAGGGTTTTGGGAGACCCAGTACTTC,CASSLGFWETQYF,large,NA,TRBJ2-5,TRBV18
TGTGCCAGCAGTGATTCGGGATTTAGCAATCAGCCCCAGCATTTT,CASSDSGFSNQPQHF,NA,NA,TRBJ1-5,TRBV2
TGTGCCAGTAGTTGGCCAGGGGGTTATCAGCCCCAGCATTTT,CASSWPGGYQPQHF,NA,TRBD1,TRBJ1-5,TRBV19
TGTGCCAGTAGTATAGACGGACAGGAGTACTTC,CASSIDGQEYF,NA,TRBD1,TRBJ2-7,TRBV19
TGTGCCAGCAGCTTGGGCCACACCGGGGGCTACGAGCAGTACTTC,CASSLGHTGGYEQYF,once,NA,TRBJ2-7,TRBV5-4